Listed below are T cell receptor beta chains from one sample, sequenced in a study of regulatory T cells in long-lasting Graves disease. TCRdb independently ran MiXCR on the multiplex PCR reads; one entry per CDR3 protein. The sample gives under 300,000 distinct CDR3 sequences, 20% of which show up once; 11% to 15% is in the top ten. The sample here was peripheral blood mononuclear cells (PBMCs), taken at new diagnosis, from a patient treated with antithyroid drugs. All receptors derive from a female donor with Graves disease. The CDR3 runs from the conserved cysteine through the conserved F or W. The D gene is left open where the match is weak. Size values are once, few and many counts, or a class for expanded clones, and some rows have none.

d_gene	abundance	v_gene	len	j_gene	CDR3aa	CDR3nt
.	many	TRBV11-2	16	TRBJ2-2	CASSFIRGHTTGELFF	TGTGCCAGCAGCTTTATCCGCGGACACACCACCGGGGAGCTGTTTTTT
TRBD2	many	TRBV7-2	16	TRBJ2-4	CASTPGSRGGGNIQYF	TGTGCCAGCACCCCGGGCTCGCGGGGGGGCGGAAACATTCAGTACTTC
TRBD2	many	TRBV10-3	17	TRBJ2-3	CAISGPGTSKATDTQYF	TGTGCCATCAGTGGGCCCGGGACTAGCAAAGCCACAGATACGCAGTATTTT
.	many	TRBV7-3	13	TRBJ2-2	CASSSLWGGELFF	TGTGCCAGCAGCTCCCTTTGGGGTGGGGAGCTGTTTTTT
TRBD2	.	TRBV6-1	14	TRBJ2-7	CASSKPGLAYEQYF	TGTGCCAGCAGTAAGCCGGGACTAGCCTACGAGCAGTACTTC
.	many	TRBV3-1	12	TRBJ1-2	CASSGVGEGYTF	TGTGCCAGCAGCGGGGTGGGGGAAGGCTACACCTTC
.	many	TRBV6-1	13	TRBJ2-5	CASRISGQETQYF	TGTGCCAGCAGGATTAGCGGCCAAGAGACCCAGTACTTC
.	many	TRBV24-1	15	TRBJ2-3	CATSEKRARTDTQYF	TGTGCCACCAGTGAAAAGCGGGCGCGTACAGATACGCAGTATTTT
TRBD1	many	TRBV11-2	15	TRBJ2-7	CASRGSGTATYEQYF	TGTGCCAGCAGGGGTTCGGGGACAGCAACCTACGAGCAGTACTTC
.	few	TRBV19	14	TRBJ2-5	CASRTRAHQETQYF	TGTGCCAGTAGGACTCGGGCGCACCAAGAGACCCAGTACTTC
.	.	TRBV11-2	15	TRBJ2-5	CASRTRRGEQETQYF	TGTGCCAGCAGAACCAGACGCGGGGAACAAGAGACCCAGTACTTC
.	few	TRBV3-1	14	TRBJ2-5	CASSPSGGGETQYF	TGTGCCAGCAGCCCCTCGGGGGGCGGGGAGACCCAGTACTTC
.	.	TRBV15	14	TRBJ1-1	CATSRDQQGGVAFF	TGTGCCACCAGCAGAGATCAACAGGGCGGCGTAGCTTTCTTT
TRBD2	few	TRBV4-3	17	TRBJ2-7	CASSQDLASGSPYEQCF	TGCGCCAGCAGCCAAGATCTGGCTAGCGGGAGTCCCTACGAGCAGTGCTTC
.	.	TRBV6-2/TRBV6-3	15	TRBJ2-7	CASSFRFGFMDEQYF	TGTGCCAGCAGTTTCCGCTTTGGGTTTATGGACGAGCAGTACTTC
TRBD1	many	TRBV6-5	14	TRBJ1-5	CASSYQGAGEPQHF	TGTGCCAGCAGTTATCAGGGGGCAGGGGAGCCCCAGCATTTT